The clone carrying this TCR beta chain showed up just once. The CDR3 extends over 18 amino acids. Germline V lookup: CDR1 SGHAT, CDR2 FQNNGV. Unmatched junction bases numbered 7, after V lost 2 bases and J lost 5 bases. This record comes from a study of T-cell reconstitution after alpha-beta-depleted transplantation in children. Unique molecular identifiers were incorporated during preparation of the TCRbeta library. TCRdb redid the calling of the PCR reads with MiXCR, one entry per CDR3 protein. The data contain some 500,000 distinct CDR3 sequences, about 31% of them singletons. This receptor was taken from a human donor who donated a stem cell graft to a child with aplastic anemia. The chain combines TRBV11-2 with TRBJ2-1; 15 bases line up with TRBD2. The sample was PBMCs from the stem cell graft donor, taken from the stem cell graft. CDR3 sequence (DNA): TGTGCCAGCAGCTTAAGGACTAGCGGGAGGGTAAGGGACAATGAGCAGTTCTTC. Translated: CASSLRTSGRVRDNEQFF.